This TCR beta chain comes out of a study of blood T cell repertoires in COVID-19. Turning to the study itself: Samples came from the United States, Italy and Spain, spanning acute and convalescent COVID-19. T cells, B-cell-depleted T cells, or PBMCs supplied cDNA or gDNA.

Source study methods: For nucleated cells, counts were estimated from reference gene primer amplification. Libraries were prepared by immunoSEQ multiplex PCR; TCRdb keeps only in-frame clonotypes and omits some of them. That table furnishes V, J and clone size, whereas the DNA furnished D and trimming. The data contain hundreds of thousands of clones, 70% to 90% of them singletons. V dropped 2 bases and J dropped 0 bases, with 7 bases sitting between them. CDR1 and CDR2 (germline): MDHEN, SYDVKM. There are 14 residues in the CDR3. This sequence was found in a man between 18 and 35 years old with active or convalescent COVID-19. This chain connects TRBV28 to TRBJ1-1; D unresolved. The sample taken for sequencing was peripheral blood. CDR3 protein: CASSLKAVNTEAFF. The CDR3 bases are TGTGCCAGCAGTTTAAAGGCGGTGAACACTGAAGCTTTCTTT.